Listed below are T cell receptor beta chains from one sample, sequenced in a study of CXCR3-negative and CXCR3-positive naive CD8 T cells. TCRdb re-called the 5' RACE reads; every CDR3 protein appears as one record, without DNA. This sample's clone table lists 38,000 or so distinct CDR3 sequences. Sequencing was carried out using memory CD8+ T cells from blood. The receptors were sampled from a human donor in good health. Some clones in this sample may be carry-over from other donors' samples. The CDR3 runs from the conserved cysteine through the conserved F or W.

CDR3: CASSPLAEPAYEQYF
V: TRBV28
J: TRBJ2-7

CDR3: CASSPFLNTEAFF
V: TRBV5-5
J: TRBJ1-1

CDR3: CASSLGAGGTDTQYF
V: TRBV7-7
J: TRBJ2-3

CDR3: CATSRDGGGAREQYF
V: TRBV15
J: TRBJ2-7

CDR3: CSARAASGRVGDTQYF
V: TRBV20-1
J: TRBJ2-3

CDR3: CSVPQGAGTEAFF
V: TRBV29-1
J: TRBJ1-1

CDR3: CASSKRGLGDREDYEQYF
V: TRBV21-1
J: TRBJ2-7

CDR3: CSARDPDWETQYF
V: TRBV20-1
J: TRBJ2-5

CDR3: CASSQDRPSGNEQFF
V: TRBV3-1
J: TRBJ2-1

CDR3: CASSYSPGLGADTQYF
V: TRBV6-5
J: TRBJ2-3

CDR3: CSVRSDPGEQYF
V: TRBV29-1
J: TRBJ2-7

CDR3: CASSLEEGGSYEQYF
V: TRBV7-2
J: TRBJ2-7

CDR3: CASSYGQGSEQYF
V: TRBV7-2
J: TRBJ2-7

CDR3: CASSQGAFEQYF
V: TRBV14
J: TRBJ2-7

CDR3: CASSSWDFATPYNEQFF
V: TRBV6-5
J: TRBJ2-1

CDR3: CASRGGSQETQYF
V: TRBV12-3/TRBV12-4
J: TRBJ2-5

CDR3: CSSPSERDYTDTQYF
V: TRBV20-1
J: TRBJ2-3

CDR3: CASSVGLVSSYEQYF
V: TRBV9
J: TRBJ2-7

CDR3: CASSQETTDTQYF
V: TRBV5-6
J: TRBJ2-3

CDR3: CSAETASQSSYEQYF
V: TRBV20-1
J: TRBJ2-7

CDR3: CASSESGGDTQYF
V: TRBV9
J: TRBJ2-3

CDR3: CSASKRQGAYEQYF
V: TRBV20-1
J: TRBJ2-7

CDR3: CASSLGPAGSYEQYF
V: TRBV11-2
J: TRBJ2-7

CDR3: CASRFGAHEQYF
V: TRBV5-1
J: TRBJ2-7

CDR3: CASSFFGAQGENTEAFF
V: TRBV5-1
J: TRBJ1-1

CDR3: CASSPPGSPEAFF
V: TRBV7-9
J: TRBJ1-1

CDR3: CASSSRQGVDYGYTF
V: TRBV5-1
J: TRBJ1-2

CDR3: CASSHFGSSTYEQYF
V: TRBV19
J: TRBJ2-7

CDR3: CASSLGQLQETQYF
V: TRBV7-9
J: TRBJ2-5

CDR3: CASSRYELPGLASYNEQFF
V: TRBV5-1
J: TRBJ2-1

CDR3: CASSSDRGAYEQYF
V: TRBV7-6
J: TRBJ2-7

CDR3: CASSLSLSGGNSPLHF
V: TRBV28
J: TRBJ1-6

CDR3: CASSPGERGYTF
V: TRBV7-8
J: TRBJ1-2

CDR3: CASGLLGATQYF
V: TRBV12-5
J: TRBJ2-5

CDR3: CASSPNRAPRYQPQHF
V: TRBV7-8
J: TRBJ1-5

CDR3: CASSLTGQANTEAFF
V: TRBV7-3
J: TRBJ1-1

CDR3: CASSFAGTTSGGQETQYF
V: TRBV7-6
J: TRBJ2-5

CDR3: CASSGGDTDTQYF
V: TRBV6-4
J: TRBJ2-3